What follows are 23 T cell receptor beta chains derived from one specimen sequenced in a study of blood T cell repertoires in COVID-19. The assay was immunoSEQ multiplex PCR, and TCRdb's table has in-frame clones only and misses some. The data hold just under 150,000 clones, with 87% observed a single time. The specimen sequenced was peripheral blood. These receptors came from a woman in her 50s with acute or convalescent COVID-19.

The genes are TRBV5-1 and TRBJ1-2; D perhaps matches TRBD1 (6 bases). The V gene lost 8 bases and the J gene lost 1 base, with 9 bases spanning the gap. CDR1 is SGHRS and CDR2 is YFSETQ in the germline V gene. This CDR3 has 12 residues. Written as DNA, the CDR3 is TGCGCCAGTGGACAGATTAACTATGGCTACACCTTC. Amino acid sequence: CASGQINYGYTF.

The V gene is TRBV7-3, the J gene TRBJ2-2; TRBD1 aligns across 10 bases. V trimming: 3 bases; J trimming: 0 bases; junction bases outside the gene matches: 7. CDR3 size: 18 residues. Germline V gene sequence: CDR1 SGHTA, CDR2 FQGTGA. Written as DNA, the CDR3 is TGTGCCAGCAGCTTCGACGGGACAGGGGTTTCGAACACCGGGGAGCTGTTTTTT. This gives the protein CASSFDGTGVSNTGELFF.

The chain carries TRBV19 and TRBJ2-3; 7 bases line up with TRBD1. J gave up 0 bases and V 10 bases, and 25 bases lay outside the gene matches. Germline V gene lookup returns CDR1 LNHDA and CDR2 SQIVND (reference sequence). The CDR3 is 20 amino acids. The CDR3 DNA reads as TGTGCCACCTCCTCCTATCCGCGTAATCCGGGACAGACTAGCACAGATACGCAGTATTTT. It yields the protein CATSSYPRNPGQTSTDTQYF.

This chain uses TRBV29-1 with TRBJ2-1, with 12 bases identical to TRBD2. This CDR3 is 13 amino acids long. Germline-derived CDR1 and CDR2 are SQVTM and ANQGSEA. V was pared by 8 bases and J by 9 bases, with 8 bases of the junction left unmatched. CDR3 in amino acids: CSFGLAGSTEQFF. The CDR3 DNA reads as TGCAGCTTTGGACTAGCGGGAAGCACTGAGCAGTTCTTC.

CDR3 in amino acids: CSVNRGTEAFF. The CDR3 DNA sequence: TGCAGCGTCAACAGGGGTACTGAAGCTTTCTTT. The chain is built from TRBV29-1 and TRBJ1-1; 7 nucleotides agree with TRBD1. The germline V gene encodes CDR1 SQVTM and CDR2 ANQGSEA. The CDR3 length is 11 residues. J was trimmed by 5 bases and V by 6 bases; bases with no gene match: 3.

The chain is built from TRBV19 and TRBJ1-1; 7 bases align to TRBD1. Trimming cost V 9 bases and J 3 bases; bases outside gene matches: 4. This CDR3 has 12 amino acids. Looked up from germline, CDR1 is LNHDA and CDR2 is SQIVND (reference sequence). The CDR3, as DNA: TGTGCCAGAAGAGACAGGGACACTGAAGCTTTCTTT. It encodes CARRDRDTEAFF.

This sequence joins TRBV7-3 and TRBJ2-3, with 8 positions matching TRBD2. V was clipped by 2 bases and J by 0 bases; unmatched bases: 4. The CDR3 length is 16 residues. Germline V lookup: CDR1 SGHTA, CDR2 FQGTGA. The CDR3 region has the DNA TGTGCCAGCAGCTTATTGAGCGGGGGTAGCACAGATACGCAGTATTTT. Protein sequence: CASSLLSGGSTDTQYF.

The V call is TRBV30, the J call TRBJ1-2, with D possibly being TRBD1 (5 bases). The CDR3 runs 13 residues. The V and J ends lost 1 base and 11 bases respectively, with 17 bases between them. Germline V gives CDR1 GTSNPN, CDR2 SVGIG (reference sequence). The CDR3 coding sequence is TGTGCCTGGAGTGGATCGAGGCTGGGGGGGTACACCTTC. Translation: CAWSGSRLGGYTF.

V is TRBV7-9 and J is TRBJ2-1; 7 nucleotides agree with TRBD2. The J segment lost 7 bases and the V segment lost 1 base, leaving 7 bases of the junction unmatched. This CDR3 has 15 amino acids. CDR1 is SEHNR, CDR2 FQNEAQ, per germline (reference sequence). The CDR3 here is CASSLGGLGSNEQFF. The CDR3 DNA follows: TGTGCCAGCAGCTTAGGTGGACTAGGGTCGAATGAGCAGTTCTTC.

The genes are TRBV15 and TRBJ2-7; 7 positions match TRBD2. Germline loops: CDR1 LNHNV, CDR2 YYDKDF (reference sequence). V gave up 0 bases and J gave up 4 bases; unmatched junction bases: 3. The CDR3 runs 14 residues. The CDR3 DNA is TGTGCCACCAGCAGAGAGTCTAGCGGTTACGAGCAGTACTTC. Protein: CATSRESSGYEQYF.

This clone was observed a few times. The rearrangement uses TRBV18 and TRBJ2-7; 10 nucleotides line up with TRBD1. The CDR3 length is 15 residues. Germline values: CDR1 KGHSH, CDR2 LQKENI. J was trimmed by 5 bases and V by 0 bases; bases with no gene match: 4. The CDR3 bases are TGTGCCAGCTCACCACCGGGACAGGGGATCAACGAGCAGTACTTC. Translation: CASSPPGQGINEQYF. Together with reference TRBV18 and TRBJ2-7, the CDR3 gives the full variable domain: NAGVMQNPRHLVRRRGQEARLRCSPMKGHSHVYWYRQLPEEGLKFMVYLQKENIIDESGMPKERFSAEFPKEGPSILRIQQVVRGDSAAYFCASSPPGQGINEQYFGPGTRLTVT.

This clone was detected once. CDR3 in amino acids: CASSAQRTSGVNEQFF. Written as DNA, the CDR3 is TGTGCCAGCAGCGCCCAGCGGACTAGCGGAGTTAATGAGCAGTTCTTC. The chain recombines TRBV7-7 with TRBJ2-1, with 10 bases aligning to TRBD2. V lost 5 bases and J lost 7; bases outside the gene matches: 11. Germline CDR1 is SSHAT and CDR2 is FNYEAQ (reference sequence). This CDR3 is built from 16 residues. The full variable domain, with the rest looked up from reference TRBV7-7 and TRBJ2-1, is GAGVSQSPRYKVTKRGQDVTLRCDPISSHATLYWYQQALGQGPEFLTYFNYEAQPDKSGLPSDRFSAERPEGSISTLTIQRTEQRDSAMYRCASSAQRTSGVNEQFFGPGTRLTVL.

The V and J genes are TRBV3-1 (or the pseudogene TRBV3-2) and TRBJ2-1; perhaps TRBD2 as D (6 bases). Germline V lookup: CDR1 LGHDT, CDR2 YNNKEL (reference sequence). This CDR3 region has 16 residues. Trimming cost V 4 bases and J 0 bases, with 13 bases left between them. This chain's CDR3 is CASSRGGAPSYNEQFF. The DNA for the CDR3 is TGTGCCAGCAGCCGCGGAGGGGCCCCCTCCTACAATGAGCAGTTCTTC.

Here the CDR3 DNA reads TGTGCCAGCTCACCGGGCAGGGGACGCTACGAGCAGTACTTC. It encodes CASSPGRGRYEQYF. This chain joins TRBV18 and TRBJ2-7; a weak D match, TRBD1 (6 bases). The CDR3 loop spans 14 amino acids. V was trimmed by 3 bases and J by 3 bases, leaving 12 bases between them. CDR1 KGHSH and CDR2 LQKENI come from the germline V gene.

The rearrangement joins TRBV7-9 to TRBJ1-4; the D is unclear. Germline CDR1 and CDR2: SEHNR and FQNEAQ (reference sequence). Deletions cut 1 base from V and 8 bases from J, with 11 bases between. The CDR3 has 14 residues. Written as DNA, the CDR3 is TGTGCCAGCAGCTTAGGAGGTCTTGCGGAAAAACTGTTTTTT. Its translation is CASSLGGLAEKLFF.

The V gene is TRBV19, the J gene TRBJ1-1, with 7 bases that match TRBD1. Germline V CDR1 and CDR2: LNHDA, SQIVND (reference sequence). V shed 7 bases and J 10 bases; nucleotides not matched to a gene: 6. The CDR3 contains 11 residues. This CDR3 is CASNRGRSAFF. For the CDR3, the DNA is TGTGCCAGTAACAGGGGCCGATCAGCTTTCTTT.

CDR3 region: CASTPRLDRGYGYTF. In DNA, the CDR3 is TGTGCCAGCACCCCCAGACTGGACAGGGGCTATGGCTACACCTTC. The chain carries TRBV28 and TRBJ1-2; 9 bases are a match to TRBD1. Trimming cost V 7 bases and J 4 bases; bases outside gene matches: 10. This CDR3 has 15 amino acids. Per germline, CDR1 MDHEN and CDR2 SYDVKM.

This chain links TRBV2 with TRBJ2-2; no clear D gene. CDR1 is SNHLY and CDR2 is FYNNEI in the germline V gene. This CDR3 is built from 17 residues. The ends were cut back, 4 bases at V and 3 bases at J, with 18 bases in the middle. CDR3 protein: CASSVRLSQPDTGELFF. The CDR3 DNA is TGTGCCAGCAGTGTAAGACTCTCCCAACCTGACACCGGGGAGCTGTTTTTT.

The V call is TRBV7-3, the J call TRBJ1-1; 7 bases map to TRBD1. The CDR3 runs 14 residues. CDR1 is SGHTA, CDR2 FQGTGA, per germline. With 1 base clipped from V and 6 bases from J, the junction kept 5 bases outside the gene matches. CDR3 DNA: TGTGCCAGCAGCTTAATCCAGGGGGTGGCTGAAGCTTTCTTT. Translation gives CASSLIQGVAEAFF.

In DNA, the CDR3 is TGTGCCACCCGACCCCAGGGGGTAATGAACACTGAAGCTTTCTTT. Translated, it gives CATRPQGVMNTEAFF. The chain carries TRBV7-3 and TRBJ1-1; 7 bases match TRBD1. The CDR3 totals 15 residues. Unmatched junction bases numbered 11, after V lost 10 bases and J lost 0 bases. The germline CDR1 and CDR2 sequences are SGHTA and FQGTGA.

In nucleotides, the CDR3 is TGCGCCAGCAGCTACATGGCGAACACTGAAGCTTTCTTT. Its protein is CASSYMANTEAFF. J is TRBJ1-1 and V is TRBV5-1; D remains ambiguous. The CDR3 contains 13 residues. Germline CDR1 is SGHRS and CDR2 is YFSETQ. V was pared by 3 bases and J by 1 base, with 7 bases between. The full variable domain, in which reference TRBV5-1 and TRBJ1-1 provide the parts outside the CDR3, is KAGVTQTPRYLIKTRGQQVTLSCSPISGHRSVSWYQQTPGQGLQFLFEYFSETQRNKGNFPGRFSGRQFSNSRSEMNVSTLELGDSALYLCASSYMANTEAFFGQGTRLTVV.

The J gene is TRBJ2-1, the V gene TRBV5-5; TRBD2 is a possible D gene (6 bases). Per germline, CDR1 SGHKS and CDR2 YYEKEE (reference sequence). CDR3 length equals 13 residues. V lost 7 bases to trimming and J lost 4 bases, with 12 bases between them. CDR3 coding DNA: TGTGCCAGCGCCCTAGCGCTATACAATGAGCAGTTCTTC. Residues: CASALALYNEQFF. Full variable domain (remainder filled in from reference TRBV5-5 and TRBJ2-1): DAGVTQSPTHLIKTRGQQVTLRCSPISGHKSVSWYQQVLGQGPQFIFQYYEKEERGRGNFPDRFSARQFPNYSSELNVNALLLGDSALYLCASALALYNEQFFGPGTRLTVL.

The chain uses TRBV18 and TRBJ1-5; D may be TRBD1 (5 bases). The CDR3 runs 15 residues. V was pared by 6 bases and J by 2 bases, with 14 bases between. Germline lookup yields CDR1 KGHSH and CDR2 LQKENI. This chain's CDR3 is CASSLPLGGNQPQHF. CDR3 in DNA: TGTGCCAGCTCTCTACCCCTAGGGGGCAATCAGCCCCAGCATTTT.